The 30 T cell receptor beta chains reported below all come from one sample, sequenced in a study of cytomegalovirus exposure and HLA in healthy donors. Assay: immunoSEQ multiplex PCR; the TCRdb copy retains only in-frame clones and omits some. The sample carries around 300,000 clones, 70% to 90% recorded once. The sequencing input was PBMCs. These receptors originate from a woman aged 18-29 years in good health and CMV-seronegative.

This chain joins TRBV7-9 and TRBJ1-6, with 10 bases that match TRBD1. The CDR3 is 17 amino acids. V lost 1 base and J lost 5; bases outside the gene matches: 5. CDR1 and CDR2 (germline): SEHNR, FQNEAQ (reference sequence). CDR3 sequence: CASSLGRGTGDNSPLHF. The CDR3 DNA sequence: TGTGCCAGCAGCTTAGGAAGAGGGACAGGGGATAATTCACCCCTCCACTTT.

The chain combines TRBV5-1 with TRBJ2-5; D might be TRBD2 (5 bases). CDR3 length: 15 amino acids. Germline V lookup: CDR1 SGHRS, CDR2 YFSETQ. The V and J ends lost 0 bases and 5 bases respectively, with 14 bases between them. The chain's CDR3 is CASSLVGDQIETQYF. In DNA form, the CDR3 reads TGCGCCAGCAGCTTGGTCGGGGATCAAATCGAGACCCAGTACTTC. The full variable domain, with the rest looked up from reference TRBV5-1 and TRBJ2-5, is KAGVTQTPRYLIKTRGQQVTLSCSPISGHRSVSWYQQTPGQGLQFLFEYFSETQRNKGNFPGRFSGRQFSNSRSEMNVSTLELGDSALYLCASSLVGDQIETQYFGPGTRLLVL.

This chain connects TRBV6-5 to TRBJ2-1; TRBD2 aligns across 10 bases. The junction had 2 bases not matched to a gene; V was cut back by 5 bases and J by 7 bases. CDR3 length: 13 residues. CDR1 and CDR2 (germline): MNHEY, SVGAGI. CDR3 region: CASSSGRVNEQFF. The DNA of the CDR3 is TGTGCCAGCAGTAGCGGGAGGGTGAATGAGCAGTTCTTC.

The V gene is TRBV5-1, the J gene TRBJ2-3; D possibly corresponds to TRBD1 (6 bases). V gave up 3 bases and J gave up 2 bases, with 16 bases separating them. Germline CDR1 reads SGHRS; CDR2 reads YFSETQ. This CDR3 region has 16 residues. CDR3 protein: CASSSALQGITDTQYF. CDR3 nucleotide sequence: TGCGCCAGCAGCTCTGCCCTCCAGGGGATCACAGATACGCAGTATTTT.

The V and J genes are TRBV27 and TRBJ2-7; TRBD1 is a possible D gene (5 bases). There are 14 residues in the CDR3. The germline V gene encodes CDR1 MNHEY and CDR2 SMNVEV (reference sequence). V lost 6 bases and J lost 2, with 14 bases in between. CDR3 loop: CASSLEDKPYEQYF. The CDR3 DNA follows: TGTGCCAGCAGCCTAGAGGACAAACCCTACGAGCAGTACTTC.

This chain connects TRBV29-1 to TRBJ1-5; TRBD1 matches at 8 bases. CDR1 is SQVTM and CDR2 is ANQGSEA in the germline V gene. The ends lost 4 bases at V and 0 bases at J; junction bases unmatched: 2. The CDR3 consists of 14 residues. As DNA, the CDR3 is TGCAGCGTTGCGGGACAGGATAGCAATCAGCCCCAGCATTTT. This translates into CSVAGQDSNQPQHF.

J is TRBJ2-7 and V is TRBV5-4; 10 positions match TRBD2. The CDR3 contains 15 residues. V shed 3 bases, J shed 3 bases, and the junction held 6 bases outside the gene matches. Looked up from germline, CDR1 is SGHNT and CDR2 is YYREEE (reference sequence). CDR3 DNA: TGTGCCAGCAGCTCTCCGGGACTAGCGCGCTACGAGCAGTACTTC. Translating it yields CASSSPGLARYEQYF.

The chain employs TRBV30 and TRBJ1-6; weak D call: TRBD1 (5 bases). Trimming removed 5 bases from V and 9 bases from J, with 20 bases in between. CDR1 is GTSNPN, CDR2 SVGIG, per germline (reference sequence). The CDR3 has 15 residues. CDR3 region: CAWGAFGADISPLHF. The CDR3 region has the DNA TGTGCCTGGGGAGCTTTTGGGGCCGACATTTCACCCCTCCACTTT. Variable domain in full (rest from reference TRBV30 and TRBJ1-6): SQTIHQWPATLVQPVGSPLSLECTVEGTSNPNLYWYRQAAGRGLQLLFYSVGIGQISSEVPQNLSASRPQDRQFILSSKKLLLSDSGFYLCAWGAFGADISPLHFGNGTRLTVT.

This chain uses TRBV7-6 with TRBJ2-1; perhaps TRBD2 as D (5 bases). The CDR3 extends over 15 amino acids. CDR1 and CDR2 from the germline V gene are SGHVS and FNYEAQ. V was clipped by 7 bases and J by 0 bases, with 13 bases between them. CDR3 sequence: CASNEGASSYNEQFF. For the CDR3, the DNA is TGTGCCAGCAATGAGGGAGCTAGCTCCTACAATGAGCAGTTCTTC.

V and J are TRBV2 and TRBJ1-2; D not certain. Trimming stripped 1 base from V and 2 bases from J, with 11 bases between. Germline assignment: CDR1 SNHLY and CDR2 FYNNEI. CDR3 length equals 15 residues. Here the CDR3 reads CASSEGRQMNYGYTF. CDR3 DNA sequence: TGTGCCAGCAGTGAAGGGAGGCAGATGAACTATGGCTACACCTTC.

The chain has TRBV2 and TRBJ1-1; perhaps TRBD1 as D (5 bases). This CDR3 region has 15 residues. V lost 8 bases and J 1 base, leaving 17 bases between the germline ends. Germline V gene sequence: CDR1 SNHLY, CDR2 FYNNEI. The CDR3 nucleotides read TGTGCCAGCCGACCGGCGGGGGGGTCGAACACTGAAGCTTTCTTT. As protein: CASRPAGGSNTEAFF.

Details on this clone: In the same sample, other DNA sequences code for this CDR3. This chain joins TRBV27 and TRBJ2-1; 14 positions match TRBD2. The CDR3 is 15 residues long. V trimming: 2 bases; J trimming: 6 bases; junction bases outside the gene matches: 0. Germline V gene data show CDR1 as MNHEY and CDR2 as SMNVEV (reference sequence). DNA of the CDR3: TGTGCCAGCAGTTTAGGGACTAGCGGGGGCAATGAGCAGTTCTTC. Protein: CASSLGTSGGNEQFF.

This chain connects TRBV2 to TRBJ1-4, with D unclear. Germline CDR1 SNHLY, CDR2 FYNNEI. Trimming took off 5 bases at V and 3 bases at J, with 4 bases between the two ends. The CDR3 runs 12 residues. This CDR3 reads CASSPSNEKLFF. CDR3 DNA sequence: TGTGCCAGCAGTCCGTCTAATGAAAAACTGTTTTTT.

The chain couples TRBV6-5 to TRBJ1-5, with TRBD1 identical over 7 bases. The germline V gene has CDR1 MNHEY and CDR2 SVGAGI. The CDR3 is 15 amino acids. The V segment lost 6 bases and the J segment 5 bases; nucleotides outside the gene matches: 10. The chain's CDR3 is CASRETGSGYQPQHF. CDR3 DNA: TGTGCCAGCAGAGAGACAGGGTCGGGATATCAGCCCCAGCATTTT.

This clone occurred a few times. The genes are TRBV27 and TRBJ1-5; D ambiguous. CDR1 and CDR2 from the germline V gene are MNHEY and SMNVEV (reference sequence). Trimming pared 5 bases from V and 7 bases from J, leaving 9 bases between. The CDR3 totals 12 residues. CDR3 bases: TGTGCCAGCAGTATGACGGAGCAGCCCCAGCATTTT. It yields the protein CASSMTEQPQHF.

The chain uses TRBV6-6 and TRBJ2-1; the D gene is possibly TRBD1 (6 bases). Germline CDR1 MNHNY, CDR2 SVGAGI (reference sequence). The V gene lost 5 bases and the J gene lost 6 bases, with 8 bases spanning the gap. This CDR3 has 12 amino acids. Written as DNA, the CDR3 is TGTGCCAGCAGTGGACAGAGCAATGAGCAGTTCTTC. Translated: CASSGQSNEQFF.

V usage is TRBV6-5 and J usage is TRBJ1-1, with a possible D match to TRBD1 (6 bases). The CDR3 loop spans 14 amino acids. Trimming left V 5 bases short and J 8 bases short, with 18 bases between. Germline V gene sequence: CDR1 MNHEY, CDR2 SVGAGI. The CDR3 DNA reads TGTGCCAGCAGTACCCGACAGGCCTCGGGGGAAGCTTTCTTT. Translated, it gives CASSTRQASGEAFF.

This sequence joins TRBV4-1 and TRBJ1-2; 7 bases align to TRBD1. Per germline, CDR1 MGHRA and CDR2 YSYEKL. With 4 bases clipped from V and 2 bases from J, the junction kept 7 bases outside the gene matches. CDR3 length: 15 residues. In DNA, the CDR3 is TGCGCCAGCAGCCGGGGGGCAGGGGGGAACTATGGCTACACCTTC. Translating gives CASSRGAGGNYGYTF.

The chain combines TRBV10-3 with TRBJ2-3; 10 positions agree with TRBD2. Germline V gene lookup returns CDR1 ENHRY and CDR2 SYGVKD. The CDR3 loop spans 16 amino acids. The junction had 10 bases not matched to a gene; V was cut back by 4 bases and J by 6 bases. The DNA of the CDR3 is TGTGCCATCAGTGGTACAGCGGGGGGGCTCAAGGATACGCAGTATTTT. It specifies CAISGTAGGLKDTQYF.

The genes are TRBV4-1 and TRBJ1-1; D is ambiguous. The CDR3 spans 11 residues. CDR1 and CDR2 from the germline V gene are MGHRA and YSYEKL. Trimming stripped 3 bases from V and 13 bases from J, with 12 bases between. The CDR3 DNA is TGCGCCAGCAGCCAGGGCCCAGTCGGTTTCTTT. Residues: CASSQGPVGFF.

The chain employs TRBV7-6 and TRBJ1-6, with no clear D. Trimming pared 2 bases from V and 9 bases from J, leaving 11 bases between. The CDR3 is 14 amino acids. Germline V gene lookup returns CDR1 SGHVS and CDR2 FNYEAQ. The CDR3 sequence is CASSLNFRGSPLHF. In DNA form, the CDR3 reads TGTGCCAGCAGCTTAAACTTCCGGGGTTCACCCCTCCACTTT.

The J gene is TRBJ1-1, the V gene TRBV2; D perhaps matches TRBD1 (6 bases). Germline values: CDR1 SNHLY, CDR2 FYNNEI. The CDR3 consists of 16 residues. Trimming stripped 6 bases from V and 5 bases from J, with 22 bases between. CDR3 in DNA: TGTGCCAGCAGGCTAACCGTTCCACAGGGAGGGACTGAAGCTTTCTTT. Its protein is CASRLTVPQGGTEAFF.

Details on this clone: This CDR3 is also generated by other DNA sequences in the sample. This sequence joins TRBV6-6 and TRBJ2-7; 7 nucleotides align to TRBD1. The junction had 2 bases not matched to a gene; V was cut back by 0 bases and J by 0 bases. This CDR3 contains 15 residues. Germline-derived CDR1 and CDR2 are MNHNY and SVGAGI (reference sequence). DNA of the CDR3: TGTGCCAGCAGTTACTCGAGGGACAGCTCCTACGAGCAGTACTTC. It specifies CASSYSRDSSYEQYF.

This chain uses TRBV7-2 with TRBJ1-5; the match to TRBD1 covers 12 bases. The V segment lost 1 base and the J segment 3 bases; nucleotides outside the gene matches: 10. This CDR3 region has 19 residues. CDR1 and CDR2 (germline): SGHTA, FQGNSA. The CDR3, as DNA: TGTGCCAGCAGCTTAGTAGGGACAGGGGGCGCGGGAGACAATCAGCCCCAGCATTTT. Translating it yields CASSLVGTGGAGDNQPQHF.

The chain joins TRBV11-2 to TRBJ2-7, with a possible D match to TRBD2 (7 bases). This CDR3 is 15 amino acids long. Trimming removed 1 base from V and 2 bases from J, with 12 bases in between. Germline values: CDR1 SGHAT, CDR2 FQNNGV. In nucleotides, the CDR3 is TGTGCCAGCAGCTTAGTTGGGGGGGGCACCTACGAGCAGTACTTC. As protein: CASSLVGGGTYEQYF.

The chain employs TRBV4-3 and TRBJ1-2; 8 bases are a match to TRBD1. This CDR3 contains 16 residues. The V segment lost 2 bases and the J segment 1 base; nucleotides outside the gene matches: 6. Looked up from germline, CDR1 is LGHNA and CDR2 is YSLEER. CDR3 DNA sequence: TGCGCCAGCAGCCAATCCCACAGGGGGTATAACTATGGCTACACCTTC. This gives the protein CASSQSHRGYNYGYTF.

The J gene is TRBJ1-1, the V gene TRBV4-1; D is undetermined. From germline, CDR1 is MGHRA and CDR2 YSYEKL. V lost 7 bases and J 0 bases, leaving 18 bases between the germline ends. This CDR3 spans 16 amino acids. CDR3 loop: CASTLGPSQLNTEAFF. The CDR3 nucleotides read TGCGCCAGCACCCTGGGCCCATCACAGCTGAACACTGAAGCTTTCTTT.

With regard to this clone: Other DNA sequences in the same sample also yield this CDR3. The rearrangement links TRBV5-1 to TRBJ2-7; 10 bases are a match to TRBD1. The germline V gene encodes CDR1 SGHRS and CDR2 YFSETQ. This CDR3 has 14 amino acids. Trimming at V came to 4 bases and at J to 2 bases, leaving 3 bases not matched to a gene. This CDR3 reads CASSPGQGAYEQYF. CDR3 nucleotide sequence: TGCGCCAGCAGCCCCGGACAGGGGGCCTACGAGCAGTACTTC.

The chain has TRBV28 and TRBJ2-7; 8 positions match TRBD1. The J segment lost 1 base and the V segment lost 2 bases, leaving 10 bases of the junction unmatched. This CDR3 spans 17 amino acids. Germline V CDR1 and CDR2: MDHEN, SYDVKM. CDR3 sequence reads: CASSLKGQVKRSYEQYF. The DNA of the CDR3 is TGTGCCAGCAGTTTAAAGGGACAGGTGAAGAGATCCTACGAGCAGTACTTC.

The chain employs TRBV4-1 and TRBJ2-4, with TRBD1 identical over 9 bases. CDR1 is MGHRA, CDR2 YSYEKL, per germline. The CDR3 runs 17 residues. V was pared by 3 bases and J by 0 bases, with 6 bases of the junction left unmatched. The CDR3 is CASSQVGTGLAKNIQYF. The CDR3 bases are TGCGCCAGCAGCCAGGTAGGGACAGGGCTAGCCAAAAACATTCAGTACTTC.